The T cell receptor beta chain under discussion was sequenced for a study of regulatory T cells in long-lasting Graves disease. Study-level background: Patients newly diagnosed with Graves' had been on antithyroid drugs for under 3 months. Notes on the study in general: Sample size, which was small, may have reduced accuracy. Persistent cases of Graves' showed reduced TCR diversity relative to newly diagnosed patients. Newly diagnosed patients shared about a thousand public clonotypes; persistent patients shared approximately 2,900.

Germline CDR1 reads LGHDT; CDR2 reads YNNKEL (reference sequence). This CDR3 contains 15 residues. With V trimmed by 5 bases and J by 7 bases, 12 bases remained unmatched. Noted time point: newly diagnosed GD, antithyroid drugs for less than 3 months. RNA extracted from PBMCs served as the sequencing template. Many counts were recorded for this clonotype. Antigen unknown. For TCR beta, libraries came from iRepertoire HTBI primers and Arm-PCR of CDR3 regions. TCRdb redid the calling of the multiplex PCR reads with MiXCR, one entry per CDR3 protein. Among about 370,000 distinct CDR3 sequences listed, about a sixth were seen once.

This clonotype originated in a female donor with Graves disease. The J gene is TRBJ2-7, the V gene TRBV3-1; 9 bases map to TRBD1. This specimen consisted of peripheral blood mononuclear cells (PBMCs), obtained at new diagnosis, from a patient treated with antithyroid drugs. The CDR3 protein is CASSYTGGPRQEQYF. CDR3 DNA sequence: TGTGCCAGCAGCTACACAGGGGGCCCGCGTCAAGAGCAGTACTTC.